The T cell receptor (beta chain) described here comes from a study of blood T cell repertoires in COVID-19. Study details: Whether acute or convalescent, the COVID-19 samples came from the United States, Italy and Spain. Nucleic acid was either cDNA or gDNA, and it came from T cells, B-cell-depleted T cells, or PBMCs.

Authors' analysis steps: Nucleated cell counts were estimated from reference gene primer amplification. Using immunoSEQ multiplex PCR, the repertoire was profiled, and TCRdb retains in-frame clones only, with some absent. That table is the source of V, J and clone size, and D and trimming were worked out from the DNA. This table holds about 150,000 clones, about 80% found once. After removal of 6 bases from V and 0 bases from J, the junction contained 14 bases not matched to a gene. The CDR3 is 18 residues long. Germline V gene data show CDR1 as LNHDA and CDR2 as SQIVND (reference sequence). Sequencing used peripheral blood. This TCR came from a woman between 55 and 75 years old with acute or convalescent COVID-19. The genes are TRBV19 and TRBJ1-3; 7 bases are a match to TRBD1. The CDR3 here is CASSLYSLRQGSGNTIYF. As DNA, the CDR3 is TGTGCCAGTAGCCTATACTCCCTGCGACAGGGCTCTGGAAACACCATATATTTT. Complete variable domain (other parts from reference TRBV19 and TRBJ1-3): DGGITQSPKYLFRKEGQNVTLSCEQNLNHDAMYWYRQDPGQGLRLIYYSQIVNDFQKGDIAEGYSVSREKKESFPLTVTSAQKNPTAFYLCASSLYSLRQGSGNTIYFGEGSWLTVV.